The following is a T cell receptor beta chain sequence with its context. TCRdb re-called the RACE reads with MiXCR, one entry per CDR3 protein. Of roughly 150,000 distinct CDR3 sequences in the sample, around a quarter were seen once. This specimen belongs to a study of human T cells and chemical hapten exposure. Time point noted: patch test 3, about 24 weeks after DPC sensitization. Treatment specified: therapeutic diphenylcyclopropenone sensitization with weekly scalp DPC. The trim removed 8 bases at V and 7 bases at J, leaving 13 bases unmatched. Germline V gene sequence: CDR1 DFQATT, CDR2 SNEGSKA (reference sequence). This CDR3 region has 13 residues.

The sequencing here drew on whole blood, taken in connection with sensitization to the hapten diphenylcyclopropenone (DPC). This clonotype originated in a woman in her late teens or twenties with alopecia areata. Some clones in this sample may be carry-over from other donors' samples. The V gene is TRBV20-1, the J gene TRBJ2-5; 7 bases match TRBD2. This CDR3 is CSPSLSGEGTQYF. In DNA, the CDR3 is TGCAGTCCCTCGTTAAGCGGGGAAGGGACCCAGTACTTC.